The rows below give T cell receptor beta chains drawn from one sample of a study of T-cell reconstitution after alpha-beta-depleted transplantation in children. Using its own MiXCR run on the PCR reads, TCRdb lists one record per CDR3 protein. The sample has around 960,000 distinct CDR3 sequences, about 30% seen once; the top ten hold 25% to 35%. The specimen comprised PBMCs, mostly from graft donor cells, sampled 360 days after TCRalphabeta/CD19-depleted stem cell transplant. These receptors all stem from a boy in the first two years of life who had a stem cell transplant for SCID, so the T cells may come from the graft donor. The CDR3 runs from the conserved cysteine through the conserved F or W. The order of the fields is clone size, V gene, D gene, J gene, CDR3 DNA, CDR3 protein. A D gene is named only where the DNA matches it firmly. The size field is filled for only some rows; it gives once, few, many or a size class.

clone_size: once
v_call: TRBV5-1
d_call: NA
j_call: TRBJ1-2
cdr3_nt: TGCGCCAGCAGCTTGTCAGCTTCACCTAACTATGGCTACACCTTC
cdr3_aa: CASSLSASPNYGYTF

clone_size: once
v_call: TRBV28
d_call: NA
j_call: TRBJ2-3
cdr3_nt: TGTGCCAGCAGTACCAAACTCTGGGACCCAGATACGCAGTATTTT
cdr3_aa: CASSTKLWDPDTQYF

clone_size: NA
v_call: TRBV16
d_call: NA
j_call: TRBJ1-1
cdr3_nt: TGTGCCAGCAGCCCCGCTACTGTGAACACTGAAGCTTTCTTT
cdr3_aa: CASSPATVNTEAFF

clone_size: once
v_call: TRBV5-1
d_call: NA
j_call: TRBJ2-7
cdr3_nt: TGCGCCAGCAGCTTGGTAGGGAAGGCCTCCTACGAGCAGTACTTC
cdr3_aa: CASSLVGKASYEQYF

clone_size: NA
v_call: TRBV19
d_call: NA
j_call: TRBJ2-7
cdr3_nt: TGTGCCAGTAGTATATCGACAGGGAGGTCCTACGAGCAGTACTTC
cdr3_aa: CASSISTGRSYEQYF

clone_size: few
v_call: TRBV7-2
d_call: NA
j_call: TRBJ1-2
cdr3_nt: TGTGCCAGCAGCTTAGTGGGGATGCATGGCTACACCTTC
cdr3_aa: CASSLVGMHGYTF

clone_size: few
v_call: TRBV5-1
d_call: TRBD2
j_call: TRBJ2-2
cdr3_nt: TGCGCCAGCAGCTTGGCCCGGGACAGAGGACTAGCGGGGTCAACCGGGGAGCTGTTTTTT
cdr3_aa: CASSLARDRGLAGSTGELFF

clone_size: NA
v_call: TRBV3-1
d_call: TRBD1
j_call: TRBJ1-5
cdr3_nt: TGTGCCAGCAGCCAGGGACAGGGTGCCAATCAGCCCCAGCATTTT
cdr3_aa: CASSQGQGANQPQHF

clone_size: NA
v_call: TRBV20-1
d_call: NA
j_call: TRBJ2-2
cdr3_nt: TGCAGTGCTAGAGACCTTCAGGGGGGGTCGGACACCGGGGAGCTGTTTTTT
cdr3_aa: CSARDLQGGSDTGELFF

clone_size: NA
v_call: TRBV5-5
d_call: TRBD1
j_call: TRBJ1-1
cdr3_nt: TGTGCCAGCAGCTTAATAACCGGGACAGTAAAAACTGAAGCTTTCTTT
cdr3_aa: CASSLITGTVKTEAFF

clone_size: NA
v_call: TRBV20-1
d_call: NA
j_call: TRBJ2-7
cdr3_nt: TGCAGTGCCCCGGCCGTCTACGAGCAGTACTTC
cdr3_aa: CSAPAVYEQYF

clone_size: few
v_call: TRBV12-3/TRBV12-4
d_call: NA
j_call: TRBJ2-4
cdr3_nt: TGTGCCAGCAGCAGGGACGGGGAAAACATTCAGTACTTC
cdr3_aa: CASSRDGENIQYF

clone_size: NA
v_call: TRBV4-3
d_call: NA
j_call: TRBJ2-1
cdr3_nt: TGCGCCAGCAGCCGGGGACTTTACAATGAGCAGTTCTTC
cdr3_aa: CASSRGLYNEQFF

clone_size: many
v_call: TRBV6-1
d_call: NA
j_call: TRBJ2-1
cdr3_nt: TGTGCCAGCAGCACCCAAGGGCTAGCTGTCCTTAATGAGCAGTTCTTC
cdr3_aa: CASSTQGLAVLNEQFF

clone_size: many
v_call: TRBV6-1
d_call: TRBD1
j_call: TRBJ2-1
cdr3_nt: TGTGCCAGCAGTGCAGACAGGGACGATGAGCAGTTCTTC
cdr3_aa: CASSADRDDEQFF

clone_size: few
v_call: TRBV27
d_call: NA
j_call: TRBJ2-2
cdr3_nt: TGTGCCAGCAGTCCCCGGCAGGTTCGATTCTCGAACACCGGGGAGCTGTTTTTT
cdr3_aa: CASSPRQVRFSNTGELFF

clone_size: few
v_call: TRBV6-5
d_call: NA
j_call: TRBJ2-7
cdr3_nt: TGTGCCAGCAGTTACTCACGACAGAGTCCGCAGTACTTC
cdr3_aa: CASSYSRQSPQYF

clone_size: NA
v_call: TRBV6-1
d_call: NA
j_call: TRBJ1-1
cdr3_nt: TGTGCCAGCAGCCTAGGTCCGGGAAGCACTGAAGCTTTCTTT
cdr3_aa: CASSLGPGSTEAFF

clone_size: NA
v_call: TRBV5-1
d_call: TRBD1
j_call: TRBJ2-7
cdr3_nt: TGCGCCAGCAGCTTTACCCCCCCGGACAGGGTCGGTTGCGAGCAGTACTTC
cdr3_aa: CASSFTPPDRVGCEQYF

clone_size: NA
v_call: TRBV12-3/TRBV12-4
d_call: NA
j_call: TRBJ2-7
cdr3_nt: TGTGCCAGCAGCGATAGGTTCAACGAGCAGTACTTC
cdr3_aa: CASSDRFNEQYF

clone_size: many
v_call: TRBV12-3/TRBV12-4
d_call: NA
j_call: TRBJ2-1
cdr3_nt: TGTGCCAGCAGTTATAACTGGAACAATGAGCAGTTCTTC
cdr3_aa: CASSYNWNNEQFF

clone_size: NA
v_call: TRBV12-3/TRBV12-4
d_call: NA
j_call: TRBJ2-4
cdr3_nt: TGTGCCAGCAAGGGTGACCCGAGCGGAAACATTCAGTACTTC
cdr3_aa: CASKGDPSGNIQYF

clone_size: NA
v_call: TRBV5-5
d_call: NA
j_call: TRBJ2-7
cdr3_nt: TGTGCCAGCAGCTCCCCGGTTCAGGTAACCTACGAGCAGTACTTC
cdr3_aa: CASSSPVQVTYEQYF

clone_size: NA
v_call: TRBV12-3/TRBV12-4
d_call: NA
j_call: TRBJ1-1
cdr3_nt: TGTGCCAGCAGTCCGCATCTCCGTACTGAAGCTTTCTTT
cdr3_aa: CASSPHLRTEAFF

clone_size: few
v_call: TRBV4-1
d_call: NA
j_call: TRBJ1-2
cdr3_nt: TGCGCCAGCAGCCAAGTGTTACAGGAGCTTAACTATGGCTACACCTTC
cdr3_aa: CASSQVLQELNYGYTF

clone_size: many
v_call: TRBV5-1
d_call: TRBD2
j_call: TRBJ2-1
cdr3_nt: TGCGCCAGCAGCTTTCTTCTAGCGGGGGGGCCGAATGAGCAGTTCTTC
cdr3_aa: CASSFLLAGGPNEQFF

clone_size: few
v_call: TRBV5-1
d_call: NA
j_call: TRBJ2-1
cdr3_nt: TGCGCCAGCAGGAGGGGTGAGTCCGGCAATGAGCAGTTCTTC
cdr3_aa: CASRRGESGNEQFF

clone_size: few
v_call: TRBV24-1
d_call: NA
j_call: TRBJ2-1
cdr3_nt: TGTGCCACCAGTGATTTGGGGGAAAAGGGCTCCTACAATGAGCAGTTCTTC
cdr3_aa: CATSDLGEKGSYNEQFF

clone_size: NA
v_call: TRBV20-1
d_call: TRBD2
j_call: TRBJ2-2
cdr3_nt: TGCAGTGCTCGGACTAGCGGGAAAACCGGGGAGCTGTTTTTT
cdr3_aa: CSARTSGKTGELFF

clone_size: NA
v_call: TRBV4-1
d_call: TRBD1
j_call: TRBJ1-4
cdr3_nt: TGCGCCAGCAGCCAAGATGGAAGGGGGCGCGGAACCGCAACTAATGAAAAACTGTTTTTT
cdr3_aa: CASSQDGRGRGTATNEKLFF

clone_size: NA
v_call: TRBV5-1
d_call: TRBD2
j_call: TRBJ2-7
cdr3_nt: TGCGCCAGCAGCGGCGGGACTAGCGGGCATTCCTACGAGCAGTACTTC
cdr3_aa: CASSGGTSGHSYEQYF

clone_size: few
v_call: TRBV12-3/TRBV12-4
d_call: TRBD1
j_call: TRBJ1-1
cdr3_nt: TGTGCCAGCAGCATAGGGGGCGCGGACACTGAAGCTTTCTTT
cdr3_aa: CASSIGGADTEAFF

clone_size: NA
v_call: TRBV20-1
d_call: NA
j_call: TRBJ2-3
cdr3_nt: TGCAGTGCTACAGGGCTTCTGGGGGGGGCGCCCCGGGAGGTCGCAGATACGCAGTATTTT
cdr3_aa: CSATGLLGGAPREVADTQYF

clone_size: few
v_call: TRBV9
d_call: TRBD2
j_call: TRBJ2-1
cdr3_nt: TGTGCCAGCAGCGTAGGGGGGGGATTCTACAATGAGCAGTTCTTC
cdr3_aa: CASSVGGGFYNEQFF

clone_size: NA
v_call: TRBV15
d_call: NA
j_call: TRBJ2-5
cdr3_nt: TGTGCCACCAGCAGAGATCCAGAAAGACCCACCTTCGGAGAGACCCAGTACTTC
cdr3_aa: CATSRDPERPTFGETQYF

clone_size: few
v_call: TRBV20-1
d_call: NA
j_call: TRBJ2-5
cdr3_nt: TGCAGTGCTAGAGGCCCCACTCGGGAGAAGGCTGGATTGGAGACCCAGTACTTC
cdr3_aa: CSARGPTREKAGLETQYF

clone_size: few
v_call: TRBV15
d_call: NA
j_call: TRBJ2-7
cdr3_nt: TGTGCCACCAGCAGAGGGGCAGGAACCTACGAGCAGTACTTC
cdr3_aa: CATSRGAGTYEQYF

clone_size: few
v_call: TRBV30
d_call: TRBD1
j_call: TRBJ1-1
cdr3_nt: TGTGCCTGGAGAAGAGTAGGGACAGGGGAAACTGAAGCTTTCTTT
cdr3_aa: CAWRRVGTGETEAFF

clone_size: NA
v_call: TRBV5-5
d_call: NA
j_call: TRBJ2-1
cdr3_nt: TGTGCCAGCAGCTTGGATCGCAGCAACAATGAGCAGTTCTTC
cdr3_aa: CASSLDRSNNEQFF

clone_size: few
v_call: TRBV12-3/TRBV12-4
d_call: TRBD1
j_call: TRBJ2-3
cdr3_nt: TGTGCCAGCAGCCCACAGGGGCGAAGCACAGATACGCAGTATTTT
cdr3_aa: CASSPQGRSTDTQYF

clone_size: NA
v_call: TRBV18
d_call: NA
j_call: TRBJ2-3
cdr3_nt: TGTGCCAGCTCACCGCAGGGATACACAGATACGCAGTATTTT
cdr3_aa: CASSPQGYTDTQYF

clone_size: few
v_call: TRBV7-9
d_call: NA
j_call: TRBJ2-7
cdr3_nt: TGTGCCAGCAGCCTCAGACCCTACGGTCCCTCCGAGCAGTACTTC
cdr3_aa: CASSLRPYGPSEQYF

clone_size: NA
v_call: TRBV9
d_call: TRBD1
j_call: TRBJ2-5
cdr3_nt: TGTGCCAGCAGCGGGGGGTTGGACAGGGGAGGAGAGACCCAGTACTTC
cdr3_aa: CASSGGLDRGGETQYF

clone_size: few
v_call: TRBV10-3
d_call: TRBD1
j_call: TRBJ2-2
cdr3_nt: TGTGCCATCAGTCCGGACAGGGGGCTATCGAACACCGGGGAGCTGTTTTTT
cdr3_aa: CAISPDRGLSNTGELFF

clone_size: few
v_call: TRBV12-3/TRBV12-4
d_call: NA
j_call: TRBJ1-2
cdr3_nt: TGTGCCAGCAGTTACGACGGGGGCTATGGCTACACCTTC
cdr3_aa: CASSYDGGYGYTF

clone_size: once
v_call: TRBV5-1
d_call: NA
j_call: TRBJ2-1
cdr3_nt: TGCGCCAGCAGCTTTCCTCCCTCCTACAATGAGCAGTTCTTC
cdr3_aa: CASSFPPSYNEQFF

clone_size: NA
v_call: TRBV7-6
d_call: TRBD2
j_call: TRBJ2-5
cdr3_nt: TGTGCCAGCAGCTTAGTCTGGCTAGCGGGGAGAGAGACCCAGTACTTC
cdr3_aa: CASSLVWLAGRETQYF

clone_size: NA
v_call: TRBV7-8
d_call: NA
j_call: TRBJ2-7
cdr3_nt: TGTGCCAGCAGCCTTCTGGGGGTCCCATCCTACGAGCAGTACTTC
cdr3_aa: CASSLLGVPSYEQYF

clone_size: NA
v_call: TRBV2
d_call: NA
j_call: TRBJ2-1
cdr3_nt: TGTGCCAGCAGTGAACTAGCCGGTACTGTGCAGTTCTTC
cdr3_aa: CASSELAGTVQFF

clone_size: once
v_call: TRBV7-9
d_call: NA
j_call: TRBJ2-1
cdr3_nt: TGTGCCAGCAGCCCCCCGGAATCATTCTACAATGAGCAGTTCTTC
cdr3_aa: CASSPPESFYNEQFF

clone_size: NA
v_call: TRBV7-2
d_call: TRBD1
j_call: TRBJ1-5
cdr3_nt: TGTGCCAGCAGCCCTATGGACAGGGGAAGCAATCAGCCCCAGCATTTT
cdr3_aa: CASSPMDRGSNQPQHF

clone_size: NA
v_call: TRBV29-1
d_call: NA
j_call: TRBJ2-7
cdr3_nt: TGCAGCGTTGAGTTCGAGGACAGAGCGTACGAGCAGTACTTC
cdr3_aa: CSVEFEDRAYEQYF

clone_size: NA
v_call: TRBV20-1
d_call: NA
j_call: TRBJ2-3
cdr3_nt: TGCAGTGCCGTACTTAGTCCAGATACGCAGTATTTT
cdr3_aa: CSAVLSPDTQYF

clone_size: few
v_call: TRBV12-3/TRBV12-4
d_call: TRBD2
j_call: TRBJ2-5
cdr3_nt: TGTGCCAGCAGTTTCGGGACTAAGGGGACCCAGTACTTC
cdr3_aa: CASSFGTKGTQYF

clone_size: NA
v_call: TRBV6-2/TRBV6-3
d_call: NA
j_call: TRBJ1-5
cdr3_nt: TGTGCCAGCAGTTCTCCCAATTCAATTGGACCCAGAGCCAATCAGCCCCAGCATTTT
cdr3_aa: CASSSPNSIGPRANQPQHF

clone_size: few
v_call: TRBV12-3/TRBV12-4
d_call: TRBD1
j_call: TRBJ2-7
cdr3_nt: TGTGCCAGCAGCCTAACCGGGACAGGGGAGGACGAGCAGTACTTC
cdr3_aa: CASSLTGTGEDEQYF

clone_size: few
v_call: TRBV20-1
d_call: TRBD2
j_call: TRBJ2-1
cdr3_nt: TGCAGTGCTAACCGGGGGGGGAGTAATGAGCAGTTCTTC
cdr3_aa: CSANRGGSNEQFF

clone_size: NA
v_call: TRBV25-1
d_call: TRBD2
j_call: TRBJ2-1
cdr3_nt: TGTGCCAGCAGTGATCCTGGGACTAGCGGGGCCCTTAATGAGCAGTTCTTC
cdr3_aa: CASSDPGTSGALNEQFF

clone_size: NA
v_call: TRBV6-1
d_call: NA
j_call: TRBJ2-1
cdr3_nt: TGTGCCAGCACTCCTTACCCGGGAACGACTAGGATGTACAATGAGCAGTTCTTC
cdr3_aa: CASTPYPGTTRMYNEQFF

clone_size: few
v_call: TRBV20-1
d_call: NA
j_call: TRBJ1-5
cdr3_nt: TGCAGTGCCAGCGCCCAGGGTATAGACCAGCCCCAGCATTTT
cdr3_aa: CSASAQGIDQPQHF